This TCR beta chain emerged from a study of blood T cell repertoires in COVID-19. Here immunoSEQ multiplex PCR was the method, and the copy in TCRdb shows in-frame clones only, minus some. The table records roughly 55,000 clones, about four fifths of them present only once. CDR1 is KGHDR, CDR2 SFDVKD, per germline. Trimming at V came to 0 bases and at J to 4 bases, leaving 3 bases not matched to a gene. The CDR3 consists of 16 residues. The sample taken for sequencing was peripheral blood. This TCR derives from an older woman with acute or convalescent COVID-19. The genes are TRBV24-1 and TRBJ2-7; 12 bases are a match to TRBD1. CDR3 nucleotides: TGTGCCACCAGTGATTTGGGGACAGGGGGCAGGTACGAGCAGTACTTC. Amino acid sequence: CATSDLGTGGRYEQYF.